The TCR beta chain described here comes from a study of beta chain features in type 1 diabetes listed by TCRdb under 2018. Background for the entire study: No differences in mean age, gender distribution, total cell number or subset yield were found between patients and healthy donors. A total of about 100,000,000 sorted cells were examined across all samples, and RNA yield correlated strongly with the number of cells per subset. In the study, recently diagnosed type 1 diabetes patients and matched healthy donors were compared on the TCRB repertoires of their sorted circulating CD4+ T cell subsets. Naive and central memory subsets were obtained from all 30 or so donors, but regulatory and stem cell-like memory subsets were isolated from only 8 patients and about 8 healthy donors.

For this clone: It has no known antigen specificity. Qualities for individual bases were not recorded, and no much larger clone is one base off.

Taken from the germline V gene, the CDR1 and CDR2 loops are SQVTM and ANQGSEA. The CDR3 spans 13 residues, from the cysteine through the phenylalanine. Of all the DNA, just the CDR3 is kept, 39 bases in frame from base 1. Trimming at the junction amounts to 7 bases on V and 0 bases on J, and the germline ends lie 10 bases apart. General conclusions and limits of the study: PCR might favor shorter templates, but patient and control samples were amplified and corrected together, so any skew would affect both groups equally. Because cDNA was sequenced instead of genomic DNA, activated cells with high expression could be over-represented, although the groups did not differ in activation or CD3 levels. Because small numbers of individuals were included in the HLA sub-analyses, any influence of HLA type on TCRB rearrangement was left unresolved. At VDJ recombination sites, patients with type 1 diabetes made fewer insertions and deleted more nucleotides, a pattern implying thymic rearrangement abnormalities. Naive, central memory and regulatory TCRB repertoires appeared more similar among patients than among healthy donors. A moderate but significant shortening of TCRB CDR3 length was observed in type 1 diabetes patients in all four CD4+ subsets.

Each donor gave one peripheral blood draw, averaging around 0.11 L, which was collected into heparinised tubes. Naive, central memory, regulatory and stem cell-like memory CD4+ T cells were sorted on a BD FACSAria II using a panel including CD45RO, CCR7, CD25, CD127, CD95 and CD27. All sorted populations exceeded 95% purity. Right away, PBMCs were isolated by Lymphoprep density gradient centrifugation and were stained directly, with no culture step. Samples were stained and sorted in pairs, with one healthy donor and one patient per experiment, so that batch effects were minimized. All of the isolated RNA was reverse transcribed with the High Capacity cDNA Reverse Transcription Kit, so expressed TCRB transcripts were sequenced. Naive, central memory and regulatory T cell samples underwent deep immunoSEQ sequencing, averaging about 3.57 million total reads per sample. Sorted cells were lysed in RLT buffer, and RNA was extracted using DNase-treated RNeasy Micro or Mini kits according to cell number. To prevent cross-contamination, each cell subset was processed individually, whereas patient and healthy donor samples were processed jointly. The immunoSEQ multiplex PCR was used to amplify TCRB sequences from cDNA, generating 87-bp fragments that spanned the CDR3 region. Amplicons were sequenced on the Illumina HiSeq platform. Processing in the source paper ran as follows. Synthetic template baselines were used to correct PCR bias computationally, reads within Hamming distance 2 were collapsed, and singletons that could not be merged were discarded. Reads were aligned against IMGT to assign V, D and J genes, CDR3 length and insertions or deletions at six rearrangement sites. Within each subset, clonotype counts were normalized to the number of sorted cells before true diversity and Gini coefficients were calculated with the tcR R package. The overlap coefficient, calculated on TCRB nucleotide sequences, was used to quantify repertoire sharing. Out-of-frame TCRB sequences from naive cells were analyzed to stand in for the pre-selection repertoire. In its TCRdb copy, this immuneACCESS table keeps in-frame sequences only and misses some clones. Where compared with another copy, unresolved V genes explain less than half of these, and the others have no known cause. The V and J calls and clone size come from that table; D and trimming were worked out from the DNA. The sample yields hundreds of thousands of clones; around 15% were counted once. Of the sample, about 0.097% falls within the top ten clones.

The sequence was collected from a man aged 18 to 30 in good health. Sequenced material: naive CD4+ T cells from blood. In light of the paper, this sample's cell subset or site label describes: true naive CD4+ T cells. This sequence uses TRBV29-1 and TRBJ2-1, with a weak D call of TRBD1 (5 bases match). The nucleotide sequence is TGCAGCGCTTCAGGGATCTCCTACAATGAGCAGTTCTTC. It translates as CSASGISYNEQFF.